This entry describes one T cell receptor beta chain. Its antigen remains unknown. The data stem from a study of T cell clones after liver transplantation. About the study: HCV positivity affected three of eight recipients; the rest lacked autoimmune or viral indications. Without induction therapy, subjects received standard immunosuppression until 12-24 months post-transplant. Study results and limitations: Compared with third party-reactive sequences, donor-reactive ones declined more, independent of withdrawal success. These preliminary findings come from unstandardized post-transplant sampling times.

Clones were read by immunoSEQ multiplex PCR, and TCRdb kept only the in-frame ones, dropping some. The sample lists more than 95,000 clones, roughly four fifths occurring once. Germline CDR1 reads LGHNA; CDR2 reads YSLEER. The CDR3 loop spans 15 amino acids. V was trimmed by 4 bases and J by 5 bases, leaving 12 bases between them. This chain joins TRBV4-3 and TRBJ2-6; perhaps TRBD2 as D (5 bases). The sequence derives from a human donor who received a liver transplant. The sequencing used CD4+ T cells from blood, collected before liver transplant. The CDR3 DNA follows: TGCGCCAGCAGCCCTGGAGGTCTAAGGGCCAACGTCCTGACTTTC. This codes for CASSPGGLRANVLTF.